This T cell receptor beta chain is drawn from a study of control samples from healthy donors and cancer patients. The CDR3 runs to 14 residues. V was pared by 0 bases and J by 0 bases, with 6 bases between. The germline CDR1 and CDR2 sequences are SGDLS and YYNGEE. Repertoires were generated with immunoSEQ multiplex PCR, while TCRdb's copy carries only in-frame clones and drops some. The data hold approximately 120,000 clones, with roughly 90% observed a single time. This clonotype was obtained from a woman in her forties or fifties in good health. The V call is TRBV9, the J call TRBJ2-5; no clear D. Sequencing was done on a sample of blood. The CDR3 region is CASSVASYQETQYF. CDR3 DNA sequence: TGTGCCAGCAGCGTAGCAAGCTACCAAGAGACCCAGTACTTC.